This paragraph covers one TCR beta chain sequence. Individual cDNA molecules received unique molecular identifiers. Each CDR3 protein gets one entry after TCRdb re-called the 5' RACE reads with MiXCR. Among around 50,000 distinct CDR3 sequences listed, about 9.9% were seen once. These data are taken from a study of early T cells in non-severe SARS-CoV-2 infection. The overall study: Bulk RNA taken from unsorted whole blood was sequenced, leaving chains unpaired.

The sequence was collected from an adult who was a healthcare worker with PCR-confirmed SARS-CoV-2 infection or an uninfected control (not recorded which). Sequenced material: whole blood.

For the CDR3, the DNA is TGCAGGCTAAGGGGAACCGGGGAGCTGTTTTTT. Protein sequence: CRLRGTGELFF. The gene calls are TRBV20-1 and TRBJ2-2; tentatively, D is TRBD1 (5 bases). The CDR3 contains 11 residues. The germline V gene encodes CDR1 DFQATT and CDR2 SNEGSKA (reference sequence).